Following are 19 T cell receptor beta chains from one sample sequenced in a study of Ad26.COV2.S vaccination and SARS-CoV-2 variants. Treatment: about 20 received Ad26.COV2.S at low or high dose, single or two shots; 5 received placebo; per-sample allocation not given. The samples were gathered on day 63 after the first injection of vaccine or placebo. The repertoire was sequenced with immunoSEQ multiplex PCR; TCRdb's copy has only in-frame clones and lacks some. The sample lists about 480,000 clones; around 88% were seen once. The sequenced sample was peripheral blood, obtained in a trial of Ad26.COV2.S vaccine versus placebo. Receptors originate from a person between 18 and 59 years old who received the Ad26.COV2.S COVID-19 vaccine or a placebo.

The chain employs TRBV30 and TRBJ1-1; no clear D. The CDR3 length is 11 residues. Germline assignment: CDR1 GTSNPN and CDR2 SVGIG (reference sequence). V was shortened by 1 base and J by 6 bases, with 6 bases between the two germline ends. The CDR3 sequence: CAWSEMAEAFF. CDR3 nucleotides: TGTGCCTGGAGTGAGATGGCTGAAGCTTTCTTT. Combining the CDR3 with reference TRBV30 and TRBJ1-1 gives the whole variable domain SQTIHQWPATLVQPVGSPLSLECTVEGTSNPNLYWYRQAAGRGLQLLFYSVGIGQISSEVPQNLSASRPQDRQFILSSKKLLLSDSGFYLCAWSEMAEAFFGQGTRLTVV.

This clone has only a few counts. The gene calls are TRBV9 and TRBJ2-7; TRBD2 matches at 7 bases. This CDR3 comprises 15 residues. With 3 bases clipped from V and 0 bases from J, the junction kept 6 bases outside the gene matches. Germline loops: CDR1 SGDLS, CDR2 YYNGEE. The CDR3 DNA sequence: TGTGCCAGCAGCGGCGGGACTACGTCCTCCTACGAGCAGTACTTC. This encodes CASSGGTTSSYEQYF. Supplemented by reference TRBV9 and TRBJ2-7, the full variable domain reads DSGVTQTPKHLITATGQRVTLRCSPRSGDLSVYWYQQSLDQGLQFLIQYYNGEERAKGNILERFSAQQFPDLHSELNLSSLELGDSALYFCASSGGTTSSYEQYFGPGTRLTVT.

This clone was seen repeatedly, ten times or more. V is TRBV6-4 and J is TRBJ1-1; no reliable D call. With 2 bases removed from V and 10 bases from J, the gap between germline ends came to 14 bases. This CDR3 is 13 amino acids long. Germline CDR1 and CDR2: MRHNA and SNTAGT. The DNA for the CDR3 is TGTGCCAGCAGTGACGGTTATGGCCCAGGAGCTTTCTTT. Translation gives CASSDGYGPGAFF.

The CDR3 sequence is CATSARTSDTGELFF. CDR3 sequence (DNA): TGTGCCACCAGTGCCCGGACTAGCGACACCGGGGAGCTGTTTTTT. The V gene is TRBV24-1, the J gene TRBJ2-2; the match to TRBD2 covers 9 bases. V was clipped by 5 bases and J by 3 bases; unmatched bases: 3. CDR3 length: 15 amino acids. Germline CDR1 and CDR2: KGHDR and SFDVKD.

By sample share, this clone is medium-sized. This chain connects TRBV4-1 to TRBJ2-7; 9 bases map to TRBD2. This CDR3 has 15 amino acids. CDR1 MGHRA and CDR2 YSYEKL come from the germline V gene. V shed 3 bases, J shed 6 bases, and the junction held 9 bases outside the gene matches. This CDR3 is CASSQDSGSSSEQYF. The CDR3 DNA sequence: TGCGCCAGCAGCCAGGATAGCGGGAGTAGTTCCGAGCAGTACTTC.

The chain joins TRBV29-1 to TRBJ2-3; TRBD1 matches 9 bases. CDR3 size: 13 residues. After removal of 6 bases from V and 5 bases from J, the junction contained 6 bases not matched to a gene. Germline CDR1 and CDR2: SQVTM and ANQGSEA. The CDR3 loop reads CSVSGTGLDTQYF. The CDR3 DNA sequence: TGCAGCGTGTCCGGGACAGGGTTAGATACGCAGTATTTT.

This clone has just one count. The V gene is TRBV30, the J gene TRBJ1-2; no clear D. This CDR3 contains 13 residues. V lost 0 bases to trimming and J lost 8 bases, with 13 bases between them. Germline lookup yields CDR1 GTSNPN and CDR2 SVGIG (reference sequence). CDR3 nucleotide sequence: TGTGCCTGGAGTGTTAAGTTGGCAATGGGCTACACCTTC. This gives the protein CAWSVKLAMGYTF.

The J gene is TRBJ1-1, the V gene TRBV4-1, with D uncertain. The germline gives CDR1 MGHRA, CDR2 YSYEKL. The length of the CDR3 is 13 residues. Trimming removed 1 base from V and 5 bases from J, with 8 bases in between. Here the CDR3 reads CASSQVERTEAFF. In DNA form, the CDR3 reads TGCGCCAGCAGCCAAGTAGAGAGGACTGAAGCTTTCTTT.

The rearrangement joins TRBV10-3 to TRBJ1-6; D is unclear. Germline V gene sequence: CDR1 ENHRY, CDR2 SYGVKD. The length of the CDR3 is 14 residues. V lost 0 bases, J lost 7 bases, and 7 bases lay in between. The CDR3 DNA is TGTGCCATCAGTGAGTCAGGGTGGAATTCACCCCTCCACTTT. Amino acid sequence: CAISESGWNSPLHF.

This chain joins TRBV7-9 and TRBJ2-1; D is possibly TRBD1 (6 bases). The CDR3 is 17 residues long. Looked up from germline, CDR1 is SEHNR and CDR2 is FQNEAQ (reference sequence). The V end lost 5 bases, the J end lost 4 bases, and 21 bases lay between the germline ends. CDR3 DNA sequence: TGTGCCAGCAGCCCCCCCTTAGGGCAGGGGTTGTACAATGAGCAGTTCTTC. This encodes CASSPPLGQGLYNEQFF.

This clone appeared once. The chain joins TRBV2 to TRBJ1-5; no definite D call. Trimming removed 8 bases from V and 3 bases from J, with 11 bases in between. The length of the CDR3 is 13 residues. Germline CDR1 is SNHLY and CDR2 is FYNNEI. The CDR3 nucleotides are TGTGCCAGCGGGTACGCCTTCAATCAGCCCCAGCATTTT. It encodes CASGYAFNQPQHF.

The CDR3 sequence is CASSELRGISEAFF. CDR3 nucleotide sequence: TGTGCCAGCAGTGAATTGCGGGGGATAAGTGAAGCTTTCTTT. The chain combines TRBV2 with TRBJ1-1; a weak D match, TRBD1 (5 bases). This CDR3 spans 14 amino acids. Per the germline V gene, CDR1 is SNHLY and CDR2 is FYNNEI. The V end lost 2 bases, the J end lost 7 bases, and 14 bases lay between the germline ends.

This chain connects TRBV11-2 to TRBJ2-7, with TRBD2 as a possible D gene (5 bases). V was cut by 5 bases and J by 9 bases, with 17 bases left in between. Germline V gene sequence: CDR1 SGHAT, CDR2 FQNNGV. This CDR3 has 13 residues. The CDR3 nucleotides are TGTGCCAGCAGCCCTAGGACTCCCGAGGGGCAGTACTTC. This translates into CASSPRTPEGQYF.

The rearrangement links TRBV11-2 to TRBJ2-7; D uncertain. CDR1 SGHAT and CDR2 FQNNGV come from the germline V gene. This CDR3 is built from 13 residues. V lost 1 base and J 4 bases, leaving 8 bases between the germline ends. The CDR3, as DNA: TGTGCCAGCAGCTTAGGTATAGAGTACGAGCAGTACTTC. It encodes CASSLGIEYEQYF.

V and J are TRBV9 and TRBJ2-3; TRBD1 might be the D (5 bases). With 1 base removed from V and 4 bases from J, the gap between germline ends came to 10 bases. Germline V gives CDR1 SGDLS, CDR2 YYNGEE. The CDR3 has 14 amino acids. CDR3 DNA: TGTGCCAGCAGCGTAAGTCAGGGTCCAGATACGCAGTATTTT. Amino acids: CASSVSQGPDTQYF. The full variable domain, its missing parts supplied by reference TRBV9 and TRBJ2-3, is DSGVTQTPKHLITATGQRVTLRCSPRSGDLSVYWYQQSLDQGLQFLIQYYNGEERAKGNILERFSAQQFPDLHSELNLSSLELGDSALYFCASSVSQGPDTQYFGPGTRLTVL.

The V and J genes are TRBV18 and TRBJ1-1, with no clear D. The CDR3 runs 13 residues. Germline CDR1 and CDR2: KGHSH and LQKENI. V gave up 3 bases and J gave up 3 bases, with 8 bases separating them. Written as DNA, the CDR3 is TGTGCCAGCTCACCTTCGCACCACACTGAAGCTTTCTTT. Translated, it gives CASSPSHHTEAFF.

The V and J genes are TRBV30 and TRBJ1-4; D is unclear. This CDR3 spans 15 amino acids. Germline V gives CDR1 GTSNPN, CDR2 SVGIG (reference sequence). Trimming shortened V by 0 bases and J by 5 bases, and 13 bases separated the two germline ends. The CDR3 here is CAWSVGPPANEKLFF. CDR3 DNA sequence: TGTGCCTGGAGTGTAGGACCTCCTGCGAATGAAAAACTGTTTTTT.

This clone was seen just once. The chain has TRBV4-1 and TRBJ2-7; 7 nucleotides match TRBD1. Per the germline V gene, CDR1 is MGHRA and CDR2 is YSYEKL. The CDR3 is 15 residues long. V shed 1 base, J shed 4 bases, and the junction held 7 bases outside the gene matches. The CDR3 sequence: CASSQGQGRGYEQYF. The CDR3 bases are TGCGCCAGCAGCCAAGGACAGGGAAGGGGATACGAGCAGTACTTC.

The V gene is TRBV10-3, the J gene TRBJ1-1; 10 nucleotides line up with TRBD1. Germline assignment: CDR1 ENHRY and CDR2 SYGVKD. CDR3 length: 14 amino acids. J lost 4 bases, V lost 9 bases, and 8 bases had no gene match. CDR3 region: CAIQGQGVSTEAFF. Here the CDR3 DNA reads TGTGCCATACAAGGACAGGGGGTGAGCACTGAAGCTTTCTTT.